The 18 T cell receptor beta chains given below trace back to one sample, sequenced in a study of CD8+CD57+ T cells in acquired aplastic anemia. Profiles of TCR beta VDJ and CDR3 were generated from a genomic DNA template. TCRdb re-called the reads through MiXCR, storing one row per CDR3 protein. This table has more than 150,000 distinct CDR3 sequences, roughly half appearing once. The sequenced patients had an expansion of CD8+CD57+ cells seen by flow cytometry. The sequencing input was sorted CD4+, CD8+, or CD8+CD57+ T cells (not recorded which) from PBMCs. These receptors came from a human donor with aplastic anemia.

In its sample, this clonotype was seen a few times. A much bigger clone sits one base away, suggesting this may be a read error. V and J are TRBV5-1 and TRBJ2-7; D perhaps matches TRBD2 (5 bases). CDR3 length: 14 residues. CDR1 and CDR2 from the germline V gene are SGHRS and YFSETQ. CDR3 amino acids: CASGLRVGSYEQYF. In nucleotides, the CDR3 is TGCGCCAGCGGCTTGAGGGTGGGTTCCTACGAGCAGTACTTC.

This clonotype was seen repeatedly, ten times or more. J is TRBJ1-2 and V is TRBV19; 7 bases match TRBD1. This CDR3 is built from 14 residues. Germline CDR1 is LNHDA and CDR2 is SQIVND (reference sequence). V shed 6 bases and J 5 bases; nucleotides not matched to a gene: 9. The CDR3 loop reads CASRVGTATYGYTF. DNA for the CDR3: TGTGCCAGTAGGGTCGGGACAGCTACGTATGGCTACACCTTC.

This clonotype was counted at least ten times. The gene calls are TRBV29-1 and TRBJ2-5; no reliable D call. This CDR3 is 13 amino acids long. Trimming left V 7 bases short and J 0 bases short, with 12 bases between. Germline V gene data show CDR1 as SQVTM and CDR2 as ANQGSEA. The CDR3 loop reads CSAALEYQETQYF. In nucleotides, the CDR3 is TGCAGCGCCGCGCTTGAGTACCAAGAGACCCAGTACTTC. Looking up the rest from reference TRBV29-1 and TRBJ2-5 gives the full variable domain: SAVISQKPSRDICQRGTSLTIQCQVDSQVTMMFWYRQQPGQSLTLIATANQGSEATYESGFVIDKFPISRPNLTFSTLTVSNMSPEDSSIYLCSAALEYQETQYFGPGTRLLVL.

This clonotype was seen repeatedly, ten times or more. The gene calls are TRBV12-3 or TRBV12-4 and TRBJ2-1; TRBD2 matches at 12 bases. The CDR3 is 15 residues long. Trimming took 5 bases from V and 8 from J; bases not matched to a gene: 7. CDR3 DNA sequence: TGTGCCAGCAGTCTAACGACTAGCGGGGGCGATGAGCAGTTCTTC. This encodes CASSLTTSGGDEQFF.

The gene calls are TRBV27 and TRBJ2-5; D remains ambiguous. The V end lost 5 bases, the J end lost 0 bases, and 13 bases lay between the germline ends. The CDR3 extends over 15 amino acids. Germline V lookup: CDR1 MNHEY, CDR2 SMNVEV (reference sequence). The chain's CDR3 is CASSSYRNDQETQYF. The CDR3 bases are TGTGCCAGCAGTAGCTACAGAAATGACCAAGAGACCCAGTACTTC.

This clonotype was recorded at least ten times. The J gene is TRBJ2-5, the V gene TRBV29-1, with TRBD1 matching over 8 bases. This CDR3 spans 16 amino acids. The germline gives CDR1 SQVTM, CDR2 ANQGSEA. Trimming cost V 1 base and J 5 bases; bases outside gene matches: 12. This chain's CDR3 is CSVEANSRGQEETQYF. CDR3 DNA: TGCAGCGTTGAAGCTAACAGCAGGGGGCAAGAGGAGACCCAGTACTTC.

The V and J genes are TRBV19 and TRBJ2-5; TRBD1 matches at 8 bases. The CDR3 totals 15 residues. Germline trimming cut 9 bases from V and 3 bases from J; bases unmatched to any gene: 12. Germline lookup yields CDR1 LNHDA and CDR2 SQIVND (reference sequence). CDR3 DNA: TGTGCCAGCAGCTCGGACAGGGTAGGAGAAGAGACCCAGTACTTC. This codes for CASSSDRVGEETQYF.

In this sample, this clonotype turned up many times. The rearrangement joins TRBV2 to TRBJ2-5, with D possibly being TRBD2 (6 bases). CDR3 length: 14 amino acids. V lost 5 bases and J lost 5, with 15 bases in between. Germline-derived CDR1 and CDR2 are SNHLY and FYNNEI. Here the CDR3 DNA reads TGTGCCAGCAGTAGACTAGGGGCCGGGGAGACCCAGTACTTC. Encoded protein: CASSRLGAGETQYF.

This clonotype appeared many times. The chain has TRBV4-2 and TRBJ2-7, with a tentative D call TRBD2 (5 bases). Trimming stripped 4 bases from V and 5 bases from J, with 24 bases between. The CDR3 is made up of 17 amino acids. Germline-derived CDR1 and CDR2 are LGHNA and YNFKEQ. CDR3 amino acids: CASSPLSEAVPTHEQYF. The CDR3, as DNA: TGTGCCAGCAGCCCTCTATCCGAAGCGGTGCCGACCCACGAGCAGTACTTC.

This clonotype was recorded at least ten times. V is TRBV12-3 or TRBV12-4 and J is TRBJ2-1; 7 bases match TRBD1. The CDR3 sequence is 15 residues long. The ends lost 6 bases at V and 0 bases at J; junction bases unmatched: 5. The CDR3 DNA sequence: TGTGCCAGCAGACTGGACAGGAACTCCTACAATGAGCAGTTCTTC. Translation gives CASRLDRNSYNEQFF.

This clonotype was seen repeatedly, ten times or more. The chain couples TRBV9 to TRBJ2-1; tentatively, D is TRBD2 (7 bases). Germline V gene lookup returns CDR1 SGDLS and CDR2 YYNGEE. This CDR3 is built from 16 residues. Trimming shortened V by 4 bases and J by 8 bases, and 22 bases separated the two germline ends. CDR3 nucleotides: TGTGCCAGCAGCTTTAAGGGGGGGACTCATTGGGATGAGCAGTTCTTC. It translates to CASSFKGGTHWDEQFF.

In regard to this clonotype: The CDR3 ends on some other residue instead of the conserved phenylalanine or tryptophan, so this is likely a read error. This chain joins TRBV9 and TRBJ1-1; no firm D call. The CDR3 length is 12 residues. Deletions cut 4 bases from V and 2 bases from J, with 6 bases between. Germline V gives CDR1 SGDLS, CDR2 YYNGEE. CDR3 loop: CASSSINTEAFC. DNA of the CDR3: TGTGCCAGCAGCTCCATAAACACTGAAGCTTTCTGT.

This clonotype came up a few times. This chain uses TRBV25-1 with TRBJ1-3, with D maybe TRBD1 (5 bases). The CDR3 spans 16 residues. The V gene lost 1 base and the J gene lost 1 base, with 11 bases spanning the gap. Germline loops: CDR1 MGHDK, CDR2 SYGVNS. The CDR3 region has the DNA TGTGCCAGCAGTGAATCAGGGAGGAAATCTGGAAACACCATATATTTT. Its protein is CASSESGRKSGNTIYF.

The chain links TRBV5-4 to TRBJ2-6, with 12 bases matching TRBD2. V lost 3 bases and J lost 0; bases outside the gene matches: 1. The CDR3 has 17 amino acids. From germline, CDR1 is SGHNT and CDR2 YYREEE (reference sequence). The CDR3 region has the DNA TGTGCCAGCAGCTCGACTAGCGGGAGCTCTGGGGCCAACGTCCTGACTTTC. Its translation is CASSSTSGSSGANVLTF.

This chain connects TRBV5-4 to TRBJ2-2; 9 bases align to TRBD1. The trim removed 3 bases at V and 3 bases at J, leaving 3 bases unmatched. Germline CDR1 and CDR2: SGHNT and YYREEE (reference sequence). The CDR3 is 15 amino acids. The DNA for the CDR3 is TGTGCCAGCAGCTCTAGGACAGGGGACACCGGGGAGCTGTTTTTT. Translating it yields CASSSRTGDTGELFF.

This chain links TRBV19 with TRBJ2-3, with 9 bases aligning to TRBD1. Germline values: CDR1 LNHDA, CDR2 SQIVND (reference sequence). This CDR3 is built from 14 residues. The V and J ends lost 6 bases and 4 bases, in that order; junction bases with no gene match: 5. The CDR3 region has the DNA TGTGCCAGTAGCCGGGACAGGGACCCAGATACGCAGTATTTT. Encoded protein: CASSRDRDPDTQYF.

DNA of the CDR3: TGTGCCAGCAGCCAAGTGAGGACTAACAGACTAGCGGCCTCCTACAATGAGCAGTTCTTC. It specifies CASSQVRTNRLAASYNEQFF. The chain is built from TRBV14 and TRBJ2-1; 9 bases are a match to TRBD2. CDR3 length equals 20 residues. J was trimmed by 0 bases and V by 1 base; bases with no gene match: 13. From germline, CDR1 is SGHDN and CDR2 FVKESK.

This clonotype came up many times. The gene calls are TRBV7-9 and TRBJ1-2, with TRBD1 as a possible D gene (6 bases). CDR1 SEHNR and CDR2 FQNEAQ come from the germline V gene (reference sequence). V lost 5 bases to trimming and J lost 8 bases, with 15 bases between them. There are 13 residues in the CDR3. The DNA for the CDR3 is TGTGCCAGCAGCCCTAGACAGGTGCGAGGCTACACCTTC. Translated: CASSPRQVRGYTF. The full variable domain, rest sourced from reference TRBV7-9 and TRBJ1-2, is DTGVSQNPRHKITKRGQNVTFRCDPISEHNRLYWYRQTLGQGPEFLTYFQNEAQLEKSRLLSDRFSAERPKGSFSTLEIQRTEQGDSAMYLCASSPRQVRGYTFGSGTRLTVV.